These 22 T cell receptor beta chains came from one sample sequenced in a study of blood T cell repertoires in COVID-19. The protocol was immunoSEQ multiplex PCR, while the TCRdb copy is restricted to in-frame clones and leaves out a portion. The sample lists under 300,000 clones, around 86% occurring once. What was sequenced was peripheral blood. These receptors were obtained from a man at least 80 years old with acute or convalescent COVID-19.

This rearrangement joins TRBV7-2 to TRBJ1-5, with TRBD1 matching 8 bases. CDR1 is SGHTA, CDR2 FQGNSA, per germline. The ends lost 5 bases at V and 6 bases at J; junction bases unmatched: 12. The CDR3 has 16 amino acids. The CDR3 is CASSPGQGRISQPQHF. CDR3 nucleotides: TGTGCCAGCAGCCCAGGACAGGGCAGAATTAGTCAGCCCCAGCATTTT. The full variable domain, in which reference TRBV7-2 and TRBJ1-5 provide the parts outside the CDR3, is GAGVSQSPSNKVTEKGKDVELRCDPISGHTALYWYRQSLGQGLEFLIYFQGNSAPDKSGLPSDRFSAERTGGSVSTLTIQRTQQEDSAVYLCASSPGQGRISQPQHFGDGTRLSIL.

This clone was detected once. This chain uses TRBV4-1 with TRBJ2-2; the D gene is possibly TRBD1 (6 bases). Germline-derived CDR1 and CDR2 are MGHRA and YSYEKL. The CDR3 sequence is 13 residues long. V was shortened by 5 bases and J by 6 bases, with 10 bases between the two germline ends. This chain's CDR3 is CASSNQGSGELFF. CDR3 coding DNA: TGCGCCAGCAGCAACCAGGGGTCCGGGGAGCTGTTTTTT.

The chain recombines TRBV4-1 with TRBJ1-5; D not certain. V lost 0 bases and J lost 9, with 12 bases in between. Germline V gene sequence: CDR1 MGHRA, CDR2 YSYEKL. The CDR3 runs 14 residues. The CDR3 DNA is TGCGCCAGCAGCCAAGATTACTGGGCCTCGCCCCAGCATTTT. Amino acids: CASSQDYWASPQHF.

The chain employs TRBV19 and TRBJ2-7; 9 bases map to TRBD1. V was pared by 2 bases and J by 2 bases, with 4 bases of the junction left unmatched. The CDR3 is 15 residues long. Germline V lookup: CDR1 LNHDA, CDR2 SQIVND (reference sequence). The CDR3: CASSIMGQGPYEQYF. The CDR3 DNA sequence: TGTGCCAGTAGTATAATGGGACAGGGTCCCTACGAGCAGTACTTC.

The chain combines TRBV6-2 or TRBV6-3 with TRBJ1-2; no definite D call. The CDR3 totals 11 residues. Trimming removed 0 bases from V and 10 bases from J, with 6 bases in between. The germline gives CDR1 MNHEY, CDR2 SVGEGT. The CDR3 is CASSYSEVYTF. The CDR3 DNA sequence: TGTGCCAGCAGTTACTCGGAGGTCTACACCTTC.

The CDR3 spells CASSWGAAIRTGELFF. CDR3 sequence (DNA): TGTGCCAGCAGCTGGGGCGCGGCGATTAGGACCGGGGAGCTGTTTTTT. This chain uses TRBV5-5 with TRBJ2-2; tentatively, D is TRBD1 (5 bases). This CDR3 contains 16 residues. Germline loops: CDR1 SGHKS, CDR2 YYEKEE (reference sequence). Trimming stripped 3 bases from V and 5 bases from J, with 17 bases between.

The genes are TRBV6-6 and TRBJ2-7; TRBD2 agrees at 7 bases. The trim removed 2 bases at V and 5 bases at J, leaving 6 bases unmatched. CDR3 length: 14 amino acids. Germline V gene lookup returns CDR1 MNHNY and CDR2 SVGAGI (reference sequence). CDR3: CASSYNEGGNEQYF. The CDR3 coding sequence is TGTGCCAGCAGTTACAATGAGGGAGGGAACGAGCAGTACTTC.

The CDR3 DNA follows: TGCGCCAGCAGCTTAGGGACAGGGGCTTATCAGCCCCAGCATTTT. This codes for CASSLGTGAYQPQHF. This chain uses TRBV5-1 with TRBJ1-5, with 10 bases lining up with TRBD1. Germline lookup yields CDR1 SGHRS and CDR2 YFSETQ. This CDR3 region has 15 residues. J gave up 5 bases and V 2 bases, and 4 bases lay outside the gene matches. Full variable domain (rest looked up from reference TRBV5-1 and TRBJ1-5): KAGVTQTPRYLIKTRGQQVTLSCSPISGHRSVSWYQQTPGQGLQFLFEYFSETQRNKGNFPGRFSGRQFSNSRSEMNVSTLELGDSALYLCASSLGTGAYQPQHFGDGTRLSIL.

The genes are TRBV3-1 (or the pseudogene TRBV3-2) and TRBJ2-3; 7 positions agree with TRBD2. Trimming cost V 1 base and J 3 bases; bases outside gene matches: 1. The CDR3 is 14 amino acids. CDR1 is LGHDT and CDR2 is YNNKEL in the germline V gene (reference sequence). The CDR3 is CASSQVRETDTQYF. In DNA, the CDR3 is TGTGCCAGCAGCCAAGTGCGGGAGACAGATACGCAGTATTTT.

J is TRBJ2-3 and V is TRBV29-1; 11 nucleotides line up with TRBD1. V dropped 6 bases and J dropped 4; count of bases not matched to a gene: 6. CDR3 length equals 14 residues. CDR1 and CDR2 from the germline V gene are SQVTM and ANQGSEA. The CDR3 DNA follows: TGCAGCGTGGCGGGACAGGGGGGCGCAGATACGCAGTATTTT. Amino acid sequence: CSVAGQGGADTQYF.

CDR3 in amino acids: CASSSSSYEQYF. The CDR3 DNA sequence: TGCGCCAGCAGCTCCAGCTCCTACGAGCAGTACTTC. This rearrangement joins TRBV5-1 to TRBJ2-7; no definite D call. V lost 3 bases and J 0 bases, leaving 4 bases between the germline ends. Germline loops: CDR1 SGHRS, CDR2 YFSETQ. The CDR3 totals 12 residues.

The chain combines TRBV19 with TRBJ1-5; 10 nucleotides agree with TRBD1. V was clipped by 10 bases and J by 9 bases; unmatched bases: 12. The CDR3 has 14 residues. Germline V gives CDR1 LNHDA, CDR2 SQIVND (reference sequence). The CDR3 DNA follows: TGTGCCACCAGACAGGGGGCCCTAATTTGGCCCCAGCATTTT. It yields the protein CATRQGALIWPQHF.

The chain recombines TRBV5-4 with TRBJ1-1; 8 bases line up with TRBD1. V trimming: 4 bases; J trimming: 7 bases; junction bases outside the gene matches: 9. CDR1 is SGHNT, CDR2 YYREEE, per germline (reference sequence). The CDR3 loop spans 14 amino acids. The CDR3 here is CASSPRTGWDEAFF. As DNA, the CDR3 is TGTGCCAGCAGCCCTAGGACAGGGTGGGATGAAGCTTTCTTT.

V usage is TRBV4-1 and J usage is TRBJ2-3; TRBD1 aligns across 10 bases. This CDR3 has 16 residues. Germline V gene lookup returns CDR1 MGHRA and CDR2 YSYEKL. V lost 2 bases to trimming and J lost 5 bases; unmatched junction nucleotides: 7. The CDR3 DNA follows: TGCGCCAGCAGCCAATTGACAGGGGGCGCGGGAGATACGCAGTATTTT. It is translated as CASSQLTGGAGDTQYF.

This clone was found once. V gene TRBV28 combines with J gene TRBJ1-2; D is unresolved. The V gene's germline CDR1 is MDHEN and CDR2 SYDVKM. V shed 3 bases and J shed 5 bases, with 10 bases lying between them. This CDR3 is 13 amino acids long. CDR3 nucleotides: TGTGCCAGCAGTTTGAGTCCCCGGTATGGCTACACCTTC. It specifies CASSLSPRYGYTF.

J is TRBJ1-5 and V is TRBV21-1. TRBV21-1 constitutes a pseudogene. This CDR3 is built from 19 residues. The CDR3: CASSKVVRDFGYSNQPQHF. The CDR3 nucleotides read TGTGCCAGCAGCAAAGTGGTCAGGGACTTCGGCTATAGCAATCAGCCCCAGCATTTT.

The rearrangement uses TRBV28 and TRBJ1-1; possibly TRBD1 for D (5 bases). The V gene lost 8 bases and the J gene lost 4 bases, with 14 bases spanning the gap. Germline V gene sequence: CDR1 MDHEN, CDR2 SYDVKM. This CDR3 is built from 13 residues. The CDR3 loop is CASYRDFGTEAFF. CDR3 DNA sequence: TGTGCCAGCTATCGGGACTTCGGCACTGAAGCTTTCTTT.

The V call is TRBV28, the J call TRBJ1-1; no definite D call. Deletions cut 4 bases from V and 0 bases from J, with 9 bases between. The CDR3 has 14 residues. From germline, CDR1 is MDHEN and CDR2 SYDVKM. The CDR3 DNA is TGTGCCAGCAGTTCAGGTCTCTTGAACACTGAAGCTTTCTTT. It codes for CASSSGLLNTEAFF.

The CDR3 coding sequence is TGCGCCAGCAGCCTCGCGACAGGGAATAATTCACCCCTCCACTTT. Encoded protein: CASSLATGNNSPLHF. The chain links TRBV5-1 to TRBJ1-6, with TRBD1 identical over 7 bases. J gave up 5 bases and V 4 bases, and 6 bases lay outside the gene matches. Germline values: CDR1 SGHRS, CDR2 YFSETQ. The CDR3 has 15 amino acids.

The chain combines TRBV6-5 with TRBJ2-2, with D possibly matching TRBD2 (7 bases). Trimming stripped 8 bases from V and 7 bases from J, with 14 bases between. CDR3 size: 13 residues. The V gene's germline CDR1 is MNHEY and CDR2 SVGAGI. CDR3 sequence reads: CASGRGGGGELFF. The CDR3 bases are TGTGCCAGCGGGAGGGGGGGAGGCGGGGAGCTGTTTTTT.

The rearrangement uses TRBV28 and TRBJ1-2; no definite D call. V lost 8 bases, J lost 2 bases, and 9 bases lay in between. Germline CDR1 reads MDHEN; CDR2 reads SYDVKM. This CDR3 region has 12 residues. CDR3 sequence: CASGSSNYGYTF. Here the CDR3 DNA reads TGTGCCAGCGGTTCAAGCAACTATGGCTACACCTTC.

V usage is TRBV28 and J usage is TRBJ1-2, with a possible D match to TRBD1 (5 bases). V was clipped by 3 bases and J by 2 bases, with 13 bases between them. CDR1 is MDHEN, CDR2 SYDVKM, per germline. This CDR3 has 15 amino acids. Here the CDR3 DNA reads TGTGCCAGCAGTTTCCCGGGGGTCCCCAACTATGGCTACACCTTC. Translation gives CASSFPGVPNYGYTF.